The clone carrying this T cell receptor beta chain was counted between two and nine times. No antigen is known for it. The data belong to a study of T cell responses to AZD1222 COVID-19 vaccine. Study results and caveats: AZD1222 recipients seropositive at baseline numbered only five or six. Recipients of two AZD1222 doses showed rising Spike-specific TCR breadth and depth. The donor cohort was predominantly white British with a female majority, and clonal diversity may have been underestimated.

Some clones are missing from TCRdb's copy, which holds only in-frame ones; the method was immunoSEQ multiplex PCR. The table lists some 88,000 clones, 90% to 95% of them singletons. V lost 7 bases, J lost 11 bases, and 11 bases lay in between. This CDR3 region has 10 residues. CDR1 is SNHLY, CDR2 FYNNEI, per germline. Sequenced material: peripheral blood, taken on day 0 of AZD1222 vaccination. The chain uses TRBV2 and TRBJ1-1, with D possibly TRBD1 on 5 matching bases. The receptor was isolated from an adult in good health. The CDR3 coding sequence is TGTGCCAGCAACGGGGCCCGCGCTTTCTTT. Its protein is CASNGARAFF.